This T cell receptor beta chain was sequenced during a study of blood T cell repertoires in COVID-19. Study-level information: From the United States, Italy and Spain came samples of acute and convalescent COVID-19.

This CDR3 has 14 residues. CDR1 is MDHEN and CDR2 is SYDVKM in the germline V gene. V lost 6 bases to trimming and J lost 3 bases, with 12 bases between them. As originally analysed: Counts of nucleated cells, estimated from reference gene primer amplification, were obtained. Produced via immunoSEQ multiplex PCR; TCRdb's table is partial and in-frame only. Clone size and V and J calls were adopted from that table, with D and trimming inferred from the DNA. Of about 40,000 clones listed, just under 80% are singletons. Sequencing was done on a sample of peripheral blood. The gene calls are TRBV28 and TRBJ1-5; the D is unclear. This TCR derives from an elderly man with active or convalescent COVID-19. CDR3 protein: CASRGGGINQPQHF. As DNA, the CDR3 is TGTGCCAGCAGGGGCGGAGGGATCAATCAGCCCCAGCATTTT.